A single sample is the source of the 29 T cell receptor beta chains below, sequenced in a study of blood T cell repertoires in COVID-19. Sequencing was performed with immunoSEQ multiplex PCR; in TCRdb, only in-frame clones are kept and a portion is missing. This table has 60,000 to 90,000 clones, around 67% appearing once. Sequencing was carried out using peripheral blood. These receptors all stem from a human donor with acute or convalescent COVID-19. The donor label of this sample is uncertain.

This chain uses TRBV28 with TRBJ1-5; 7 bases align to TRBD1. The ends lost 7 bases at V and 5 bases at J; junction bases unmatched: 5. CDR1 is MDHEN and CDR2 is SYDVKM in the germline V gene. This CDR3 contains 13 residues. The CDR3 bases are TGTGCCAGCAATCCAACAGGGGATCAGCCCCAGCATTTT. Protein: CASNPTGDQPQHF.

The chain is built from TRBV10-2 and TRBJ1-3, with TRBD1 as a possible D gene (5 bases). The CDR3 is 14 amino acids. Deletions cut 6 bases from V and 4 bases from J, with 13 bases between. CDR1 and CDR2 from the germline V gene are WSHSY and SAAADI. CDR3: CASRDGGFGNTIYF. CDR3 sequence (DNA): TGCGCCAGCAGAGACGGGGGGTTCGGAAACACCATATATTTT.

The J gene is TRBJ1-2, the V gene TRBV5-4, with no clear D. There are 14 residues in the CDR3. Germline V CDR1 and CDR2: SGHNT, YYREEE (reference sequence). Trimming shortened V by 2 bases and J by 8 bases, and 16 bases separated the two germline ends. The CDR3: CASSFRDVVVGYTF. In nucleotides, the CDR3 is TGTGCCAGCAGCTTTCGGGATGTCGTGGTGGGCTACACCTTC.

This chain connects TRBV29-1 to TRBJ1-2; D gene uncertain. Looked up from germline, CDR1 is SQVTM and CDR2 is ANQGSEA. The V gene lost 8 bases and the J gene lost 6 bases, with 10 bases spanning the gap. CDR3 length equals 10 residues. CDR3 residues: CSSEADGYTF. CDR3 in DNA: TGCAGCTCCGAGGCGGATGGCTACACCTTC.

This clone was picked up one time. This chain uses TRBV10-2 with TRBJ1-1; no reliable D call. Trimming cost V 8 bases and J 0 bases, with 13 bases left between them. The CDR3 totals 14 residues. Germline loops: CDR1 WSHSY, CDR2 SAAADI. CDR3 in amino acids: CASRDRAVNTEAFF. CDR3 nucleotides: TGCGCCAGCCGGGATAGGGCCGTGAACACTGAAGCTTTCTTT.

V usage is TRBV19 and J usage is TRBJ2-5; TRBD1 matches 11 bases. Unmatched junction bases numbered 4, after V lost 5 bases and J lost 2 bases. Germline CDR1 LNHDA, CDR2 SQIVND (reference sequence). The CDR3 extends over 15 amino acids. The DNA of the CDR3 is TGTGCCAGTAGTCCCGGGACAGGGGGTCAAGAGACCCAGTACTTC. Residues: CASSPGTGGQETQYF.

This clone came up a few times. The V gene is TRBV10-2, the J gene TRBJ2-7, with 9 bases that match TRBD1. The CDR3 length is 15 residues. Per the germline V gene, CDR1 is WSHSY and CDR2 is SAAADI. Germline trimming cut 4 bases from V and 2 bases from J; bases unmatched to any gene: 6. The CDR3 sequence: CASSGGTGIPYEQYV. The CDR3 DNA reads as TGCGCCAGCAGTGGTGGGACAGGGATCCCCTACGAGCAGTACGTC.

This chain uses TRBV30 with TRBJ2-3; D might be TRBD1 (6 bases). CDR1 is GTSNPN and CDR2 is SVGIG in the germline V gene (reference sequence). V shed 2 bases and J shed 6 bases, with 12 bases lying between them. The CDR3 is made up of 13 amino acids. CDR3 nucleotides: TGTGCCTGGAGTATCGACAGGCGGGATACGCAGTATTTT. This sequence encodes CAWSIDRRDTQYF.

The rearrangement joins TRBV5-4 to TRBJ1-2; D call uncertain. Trimming cost V 0 bases and J 11 bases, with 11 bases left between them. Germline V gene data show CDR1 as SGHNT and CDR2 as YYREEE (reference sequence). CDR3 length: 12 residues. CDR3 residues: CASSLAGGLYTF. In DNA, the CDR3 is TGTGCCAGCAGCTTGGCCGGAGGGCTATACACCTTC.

The chain recombines TRBV6-2 or TRBV6-3 with TRBJ2-1, with D hard to call. With 0 bases removed from V and 10 bases from J, the gap between germline ends came to 7 bases. The CDR3 extends over 12 amino acids. Germline CDR1 is MNHEY and CDR2 is SVGEGT. Written as DNA, the CDR3 is TGTGCCAGCAGTTACTCCCCGCGGGAGCAGTTCTTC. Its protein product is CASSYSPREQFF.

CDR3 amino acids: CASSLGTSGGGTDTQYF. CDR3 sequence (DNA): TGTGCCAGCAGCTTGGGGACTAGCGGGGGCGGCACAGATACGCAGTATTTT. The chain combines TRBV11-2 with TRBJ2-3; TRBD2 matches at 14 bases. V lost 3 bases to trimming and J lost 1 base; unmatched junction nucleotides: 3. Germline lookup yields CDR1 SGHAT and CDR2 FQNNGV. The CDR3 covers 17 residues.

The V and J genes are TRBV6-5 and TRBJ2-7, with a tentative D call TRBD2 (7 bases). The CDR3 is 15 amino acids. The germline gives CDR1 MNHEY, CDR2 SVGAGI. The V and J ends lost 4 bases and 6 bases respectively, with 19 bases between them. The CDR3 region is CASSSLGGGEREQYF. CDR3 coding DNA: TGTGCCAGCAGTTCGCTCGGAGGGGGGGAGCGCGAGCAGTACTTC.

V usage is TRBV7-2 and J usage is TRBJ1-6; no definite D call. In germline, CDR1 is SGHTA, CDR2 FQGNSA. V was cut by 1 base and J by 11 bases, with 3 bases left in between. This CDR3 spans 11 amino acids. CDR3 residues: CASSLGTPLHF. The CDR3 DNA is TGTGCCAGCAGCTTAGGTACACCCCTCCACTTT.

This clone was detected a few times. The chain has TRBV5-4 and TRBJ2-2; D is uncertain. The germline V gene has CDR1 SGHNT and CDR2 YYREEE (reference sequence). The V end was cut by 3 bases, the J end by 0 bases, with 9 bases between. This CDR3 region has 15 residues. The CDR3 spells CASSSGNSNTGELFF. The CDR3 nucleotides read TGTGCCAGCAGCTCCGGTAACTCGAACACCGGGGAGCTGTTTTTT. The whole variable domain, filled in from reference TRBV5-4 and TRBJ2-2, reads ETGVTQSPTHLIKTRGQQVTLRCSSQSGHNTVSWYQQALGQGPQFIFQYYREEENGRGNFPPRFSGLQFPNYSSELNVNALELDDSALYLCASSSGNSNTGELFFGEGSRLTVL.

V is TRBV11-3 and J is TRBJ2-3, with 7 bases identical to TRBD2. Germline CDR1 SGHNT, CDR2 YENEEA. This CDR3 has 15 amino acids. V lost 1 base to trimming and J lost 5 bases; unmatched junction nucleotides: 6. The CDR3 DNA follows: TGTGCCAGCAGCTTAGGGTCTAGCGGCAAAGATACGCAGTATTTT. This codes for CASSLGSSGKDTQYF.

The gene calls are TRBV19 and TRBJ2-7; the match to TRBD2 covers 10 bases. The CDR3 is 14 amino acids. Germline CDR1 reads LNHDA; CDR2 reads SQIVND (reference sequence). V lost 1 base, J lost 5 bases, and 2 bases stayed unmatched. The DNA of the CDR3 is TGTGCCAGTAGTATAGCTAGCGGGAGCCACGAGCAGTACTTC. This encodes CASSIASGSHEQYF.

In its sample, this clone was seen a few times. The chain couples TRBV7-9 to TRBJ2-7; tentative D call: TRBD1 (5 bases). Trimming took off 4 bases at V and 1 base at J, with 17 bases between the two ends. This CDR3 spans 16 amino acids. Germline loops: CDR1 SEHNR, CDR2 FQNEAQ (reference sequence). CDR3 region: CASSSSDRSYSYEQYV. The DNA of the CDR3 is TGTGCCAGCAGCTCGTCCGACAGATCCTATTCCTACGAGCAGTACGTC.

V is TRBV28 and J is TRBJ1-2, with 7 bases that match TRBD1. V lost 6 bases and J lost 8; bases outside the gene matches: 6. Germline lookup yields CDR1 MDHEN and CDR2 SYDVKM. CDR3 length equals 12 residues. CDR3 sequence (DNA): TGTGCCAGCAGGACAGGGCCGGGGGGCTACACCTTC. It specifies CASRTGPGGYTF.

The CDR3, as DNA: TGTGCCAGCAGTCGGGACAGGGGTTTTTACAATGAGCAGTTCTTC. This sequence encodes CASSRDRGFYNEQFF. The chain has TRBV25-1 and TRBJ2-1, with 10 bases fitting TRBD1. The V gene end was trimmed by 5 bases and the J gene end by 4 bases; junction bases not matched to a gene: 5. The CDR3 contains 15 residues. The germline V gene encodes CDR1 MGHDK and CDR2 SYGVNS.

The rearrangement joins TRBV24-1 to TRBJ1-2, with D possibly matching TRBD1 (6 bases). Trimming shortened V by 4 bases and J by 5 bases, and 7 bases separated the two germline ends. Germline CDR1 reads KGHDR; CDR2 reads SFDVKD. There are 12 residues in the CDR3. The CDR3 is CATSEGQYGYTF. The DNA of the CDR3 is TGTGCCACCAGTGAAGGACAGTATGGCTACACCTTC.

The chain couples TRBV19 to TRBJ1-2; D gene ambiguous. CDR1 LNHDA and CDR2 SQIVND come from the germline V gene (reference sequence). Trimming stripped 5 bases from V and 8 bases from J, with 15 bases between. The CDR3 extends over 13 amino acids. Written as DNA, the CDR3 is TGTGCCAGTAGTGATCGGGCGGGGAGCGGCTACACCTTC. Translated, it gives CASSDRAGSGYTF.

CDR3 nucleotide sequence: TGTGCCAGCAGCTGGGGGGGGCAAGAAAATCAGCCCCAGCATTTT. It translates to CASSWGGQENQPQHF. The chain employs TRBV7-9 and TRBJ1-5, with a possible D match to TRBD1 (6 bases). Trimming shortened V by 4 bases and J by 4 bases, and 14 bases separated the two germline ends. The germline V gene encodes CDR1 SEHNR and CDR2 FQNEAQ (reference sequence). CDR3 size: 15 residues.

The V call is TRBV5-1, the J call TRBJ2-7, with 7 bases identical to TRBD2. The CDR3 totals 14 residues. V lost 4 bases, J lost 2 bases, and 6 bases stayed unmatched. CDR1 is SGHRS, CDR2 YFSETQ, per germline. The CDR3 DNA reads TGCGCCAGCAGCCCTTCGGGGGGAACCTACGAGCAGTACTTC. Amino acid sequence: CASSPSGGTYEQYF.

This clone was found a few times. The chain employs TRBV24-1 and TRBJ2-2; 7 bases fit TRBD1. This CDR3 has 16 residues. With V trimmed by 3 bases and J by 5 bases, 8 bases remained unmatched. The V gene's germline CDR1 is KGHDR and CDR2 SFDVKD. For the CDR3, the DNA is TGTGCCACCAGTGATCCACCCGGCAGGGGGACCGGGGAGCTGTTTTTT. Encoded protein: CATSDPPGRGTGELFF.

This rearrangement joins TRBV19 to TRBJ2-5, with D tentatively TRBD2 (6 bases). The CDR3 covers 15 residues. V gave up 0 bases and J gave up 5 bases, with 13 bases separating them. Germline CDR1 and CDR2: LNHDA and SQIVND (reference sequence). This chain's CDR3 is CASSIDGGWRETQYF. The CDR3 DNA sequence: TGTGCCAGTAGTATAGATGGGGGGTGGCGTGAGACCCAGTACTTC.

The sample holds a few counts of this clone. The chain couples TRBV11-3 to TRBJ2-1; 8 nucleotides match TRBD2. Looked up from germline, CDR1 is SGHNT and CDR2 is YENEEA. V shed 0 bases, J shed 9 bases, and the junction held 13 bases outside the gene matches. The CDR3 loop spans 17 amino acids. The CDR3 DNA follows: TGTGCCAGCAGCTTAGATCGTGGGTCAGCGGGAGCGGGTGAGCAGTTCTTC. It codes for CASSLDRGSAGAGEQFF.

There are a few counts of this clone. The rearrangement uses TRBV27 and TRBJ1-4; 8 nucleotides align to TRBD1. Germline V gene lookup returns CDR1 MNHEY and CDR2 SMNVEV (reference sequence). Trimming took 3 bases from V and 7 from J; bases not matched to a gene: 1. This CDR3 has 13 amino acids. The CDR3 is CASSFRGREKLFF. The CDR3 coding sequence is TGTGCCAGCAGTTTCAGGGGGCGTGAAAAACTGTTTTTT.

The genes are TRBV5-1 and TRBJ2-1; possibly TRBD1 for D (6 bases). Trimming stripped 4 bases from V and 4 bases from J, with 18 bases between. The CDR3 contains 16 residues. The V gene's germline CDR1 is SGHRS and CDR2 YFSETQ. The CDR3 spells CASSQHTPGQYNEQFF. Written as DNA, the CDR3 is TGCGCCAGCAGCCAACACACCCCAGGACAGTACAATGAGCAGTTCTTC.

The chain employs TRBV28 and TRBJ1-1, with D tentatively TRBD1 (5 bases). CDR1 is MDHEN, CDR2 SYDVKM, per germline. V lost 6 bases and J 5 bases, leaving 16 bases between the germline ends. The CDR3 runs 14 residues. The CDR3 loop is CASRGDRRVTEAFF. The CDR3 DNA reads TGTGCCAGCAGGGGCGACAGACGGGTTACTGAAGCTTTCTTT.